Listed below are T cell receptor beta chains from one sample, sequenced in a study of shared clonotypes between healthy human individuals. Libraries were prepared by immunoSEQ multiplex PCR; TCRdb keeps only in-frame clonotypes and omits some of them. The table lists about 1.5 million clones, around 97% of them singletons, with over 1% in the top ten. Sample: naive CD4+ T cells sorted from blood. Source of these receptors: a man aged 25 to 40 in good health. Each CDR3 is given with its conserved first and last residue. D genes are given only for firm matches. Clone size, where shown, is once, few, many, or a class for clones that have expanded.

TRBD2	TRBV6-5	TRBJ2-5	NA	CASSYRGGETQYF	TGTGCCAGCAGTTACAGGGGAGGGGAGACCCAGTACTTC
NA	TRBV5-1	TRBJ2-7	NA	CASSLGLAAGLEQYF	TGCGCCAGCAGCTTGGGTTTGGCTGCAGGTCTCGAGCAGTACTTC
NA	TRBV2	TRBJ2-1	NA	CASSDQSGVLNEQFF	TGTGCCAGCAGTGATCAGTCAGGGGTCCTCAATGAGCAGTTCTTC
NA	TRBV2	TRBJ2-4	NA	CASRKGRLAKNIQYF	TGTGCCAGCAGGAAAGGCAGGCTAGCCAAAAACATTCAGTACTTC
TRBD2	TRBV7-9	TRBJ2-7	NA	CASSLAGGRFGEQYF	TGTGCCAGCAGCCTAGCGGGAGGCCGTTTTGGGGAGCAGTACTTC
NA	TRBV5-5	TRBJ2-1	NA	CASSFFGTDNEQFF	TGTGCCAGCAGCTTCTTCGGGACCGACAATGAGCAGTTCTTC
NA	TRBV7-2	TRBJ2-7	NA	CASSLAVTAVYEQYF	TGTGCCAGCAGCTTAGCGGTGACAGCGGTTTACGAGCAGTACTTC
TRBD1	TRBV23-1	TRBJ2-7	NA	CASSRVKGARSSYEQYF	TGCGCCAGCAGTCGAGTAAAGGGGGCGAGGAGCTCCTACGAGCAGTACTTC
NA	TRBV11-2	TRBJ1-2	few	CASTLPWVSSYTF	TGTGCCAGCACCCTACCGTGGGTTTCGAGCTACACCTTC
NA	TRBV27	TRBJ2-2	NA	CASSLFAEGNTGELFF	TGTGCCAGCAGTTTATTTGCGGAGGGGAACACCGGGGAGCTGTTTTTT
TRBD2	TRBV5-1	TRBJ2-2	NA	CASSLGLAGGTGELFF	TGCGCCAGCAGCTTGGGACTAGCGGGAGGTACCGGGGAGCTGTTTTTT
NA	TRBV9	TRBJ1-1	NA	CASSVGGQNTEAFF	TGTGCCAGCAGCGTAGGGGGGCAGAACACTGAAGCTTTCTTT
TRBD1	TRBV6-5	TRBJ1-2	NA	CASSADRGRDYGYTF	TGTGCCAGCAGTGCAGACAGGGGACGCGACTATGGCTACACCTTC
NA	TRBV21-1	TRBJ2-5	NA	CARYFRYQETQYF	TGTGCCAGATACTTCAGGTACCAAGAGACCCAGTACTTC
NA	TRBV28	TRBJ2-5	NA	CASSLRLLPQETQYF	TGTGCCAGCAGCCTTAGACTCCTACCACAAGAGACCCAGTACTTC